These 25 T cell receptor beta chains were sequenced from one sample in a study of blood T cells in healthy people across ages. The use of a sample-barcoded 5' primer and a J-beta primer mix characterized a second PCR of roughly 6 to 11 cycles. Each CDR3 protein is one row after TCRdb ran MiXCR on the 5' RACE reads. The sample carries about 1.8 million distinct CDR3 sequences, around 50% recorded once. Specimen: blood. These receptors all stem from a middle-aged woman in good health.

This chain joins TRBV10-3 and TRBJ2-3; no clear D gene. The J call may be in error: the DNA end matches TRBJ1-5 better. The germline gives CDR1 ENHRY, CDR2 SYGVKD. The CDR3 runs 13 residues. This CDR3 is CAISPDSTDTQHF. Written as DNA, the CDR3 is TGTGCCATCAGTCCCGATAGCACAGATACGCAGCATTTT.

The chain carries TRBV4-3 and TRBJ2-3, with D possibly TRBD2 on 5 matching bases. Per germline, CDR1 LGHNA and CDR2 YSLEER. V lost 0 bases and J lost 3, with 13 bases in between. The CDR3 totals 16 residues. The CDR3 sequence is CASSQDRDLGTDTQYF. CDR3 coding DNA: TGCGCCAGCAGCCAAGATCGGGATCTCGGGACAGATACGCAGTATTTT.

This clonotype was seen a handful of times. The chain is built from TRBV27 and TRBJ2-4; the D call may be TRBD1 or TRBD2 (6 bases each). The V end was cut by 5 bases, the J end by 5 bases, with 22 bases between. Germline values: CDR1 MNHEY, CDR2 SMNVEV (reference sequence). CDR3 length: 17 residues. DNA of the CDR3: TGTGCCAGCAGTGGTACCCAGGGGAGGCTTAACCAAAACATTCAGTACTTC. Its protein product is CASSGTQGRLNQNIQYF.

This chain connects TRBV6-2 or TRBV6-3 to TRBJ2-7, with TRBD2 matching 14 bases. The length of the CDR3 is 18 residues. The germline gives CDR1 MNHEY, CDR2 SVGEGT. V lost 0 bases and J lost 1; bases outside the gene matches: 5. CDR3 DNA sequence: TGTGCCAGCAGTTACTCTGGGACTAGCGGGGGAGGATCCTACGAGCAGTACTTC. Amino acids: CASSYSGTSGGGSYEQYF.

The chain employs TRBV20-1 and TRBJ2-3, with 8 positions matching TRBD2. CDR1 and CDR2 from the germline V gene are DFQATT and SNEGSKA (reference sequence). The length of the CDR3 is 15 residues. V gave up 6 bases and J gave up 6 bases; unmatched junction bases: 14. The CDR3 bases are TGCAGTGCCAGCCAGGGACTAGGCCCCTCTGATACGCAGTATTTT. Translated: CSASQGLGPSDTQYF.

V is TRBV20-1 and J is TRBJ2-7; 7 nucleotides agree with TRBD1. The CDR3 has 15 residues. The V segment lost 2 bases and the J segment 3 bases; nucleotides outside the gene matches: 10. Germline-derived CDR1 and CDR2 are DFQATT and SNEGSKA (reference sequence). The CDR3 DNA is TGCAGTGCTAGAAAGGCGGCAGGGGGTAACTACGAGCAGTACTTC. This sequence encodes CSARKAAGGNYEQYF.

The genes are TRBV4-2 and TRBJ2-5, with D perhaps being TRBD1 or TRBD2 (5 bases each). The V end was cut by 3 bases, the J end by 5 bases, with 22 bases between. Germline values: CDR1 LGHNA, CDR2 YNFKEQ. The CDR3 runs 17 residues. CDR3: CASSQLEGLKGQETQYF. CDR3 DNA sequence: TGTGCCAGCAGCCAGCTCGAGGGCCTTAAGGGGCAGGAGACCCAGTACTTC.

This clonotype showed up just a few times. This chain links TRBV6-2 or TRBV6-3 with TRBJ2-7; D call uncertain. Germline V gene sequence: CDR1 MNHEY, CDR2 SVGEGT. This CDR3 has 13 residues. Between the trimmed V and J ends, which lost 2 bases and 6 bases, there was a span of 11 bases. CDR3 in DNA: TGTGCCAGCAGTTACGGACGAGGCGGCGAGCAGTACTTC. Translation: CASSYGRGGEQYF.

V gene TRBV14 combines with J gene TRBJ2-1; 8 positions match TRBD1. This CDR3 spans 15 amino acids. V dropped 0 bases and J dropped 10; count of bases not matched to a gene: 8. Germline V CDR1 and CDR2: SGHDN, FVKESK. CDR3 amino acids: CASSQDGGTGVEQFF. Written as DNA, the CDR3 is TGTGCCAGCAGCCAAGATGGGGGGACAGGCGTCGAGCAGTTCTTC.

The rearrangement joins TRBV21-1 to TRBJ1-4; TRBD1, the table's D call, lacks a check against the DNA. TRBV21-1 is a listed pseudogene. The CDR3 has 18 amino acids. The CDR3 reads CASRNLKGGQGQNEKLFF. CDR3 DNA sequence: TGTGCCAGCAGGAACCTAAAGGGAGGACAGGGACAAAATGAAAAACTGTTTTTT.

The rearrangement uses TRBV5-1 and TRBJ2-5; D is perhaps TRBD2 (6 bases). CDR3 length: 15 amino acids. Trimming removed 2 bases from V and 2 bases from J, with 13 bases in between. Germline V gene sequence: CDR1 SGHRS, CDR2 YFSETQ. This CDR3 reads CASSFGGLVQETQYF. DNA for the CDR3: TGCGCCAGCAGCTTCGGGGGATTAGTTCAAGAGACCCAGTACTTC.

This clonotype was detected a few times. The gene calls are TRBV21-1 and TRBJ1-5; the table names TRBD1, a call not compared with the DNA. TRBV21-1 is labeled a pseudogene. CDR3 length: 14 residues. The CDR3 here is CATSPGGRNQPQHF. CDR3 nucleotides: TGTGCCACCTCACCAGGGGGCAGGAATCAGCCCCAGCATTTT.

This clonotype was observed a handful of times. The J gene is TRBJ2-3, the V gene TRBV7-2; 11 nucleotides line up with TRBD1. J was trimmed by 4 bases and V by 6 bases; bases with no gene match: 3. There are 14 residues in the CDR3. Germline CDR1 reads SGHTA; CDR2 reads FQGNSA. The DNA for the CDR3 is TGTGCCAGCAGTGGACAGGGGGCCCCAGATACGCAGTATTTT. It codes for CASSGQGAPDTQYF.

This sequence joins TRBV2 and TRBJ1-4, with D perhaps TRBD1 (6 bases). V was pared by 9 bases and J by 0 bases, with 11 bases between. Germline CDR1 is SNHLY and CDR2 is FYNNEI. This CDR3 is built from 14 residues. CDR3 in DNA: TGTGCCAGTCGGGGGCGTTCAACTAATGAAAAACTGTTTTTT. Its protein product is CASRGRSTNEKLFF.

This clonotype was observed a few times. The J gene is TRBJ2-7, the V gene TRBV7-9; tentative D call: TRBD1 (6 bases). V shed 4 bases and J shed 3 bases, with 28 bases lying between them. This CDR3 is 19 amino acids long. The germline V gene has CDR1 SEHNR and CDR2 FQNEAQ (reference sequence). The CDR3 DNA sequence: TGTGCCAGCAGCTCTCTACAGGGTTTCTCAGGCCTTAATCACTACGAGCAGTACTTC. It is translated as CASSSLQGFSGLNHYEQYF.

The chain recombines TRBV28 with TRBJ2-7; weak D call: TRBD2 (6 bases). The CDR3 is made up of 14 amino acids. Trimming stripped 7 bases from V and 0 bases from J, with 13 bases between. The germline CDR1 and CDR2 sequences are MDHEN and SYDVKM. This CDR3 is CASNRAGTSYEQYF. Written as DNA, the CDR3 is TGTGCCAGCAATCGGGCGGGGACCTCCTACGAGCAGTACTTC.

Only one count was recorded for this clonotype. The rearrangement uses TRBV10-3 and TRBJ1-2; 8 nucleotides line up with TRBD1. Germline V CDR1 and CDR2: ENHRY, SYGVKD. V lost 0 bases to trimming and J lost 7 bases; unmatched junction nucleotides: 4. The CDR3 is 14 residues long. The CDR3 region has the DNA TGTGCCATCAGTGAGTCGACAGGGGCGGGTGGCTACACCTTC. Its translation is CAISESTGAGGYTF.

This clonotype occurred many times. The chain is built from TRBV27 and TRBJ2-7; possibly TRBD2 for D (6 bases). From germline, CDR1 is MNHEY and CDR2 SMNVEV (reference sequence). There are 13 residues in the CDR3. V was clipped by 5 bases and J by 0 bases, with 8 bases between them. This chain's CDR3 is CASSRRGSYEQYF. In DNA form, the CDR3 reads TGTGCCAGCAGTAGGAGGGGCTCCTACGAGCAGTACTTC.

The chain recombines TRBV6-2 or TRBV6-3 with TRBJ2-3; D is possibly TRBD2 (6 bases). CDR3 length: 14 amino acids. The germline V and J ends were trimmed by 7 bases and 1 base, with 12 bases remaining between them. The germline gives CDR1 MNHEY, CDR2 SVGEGT. CDR3 DNA: TGTGCCAGCACCGATCCGGGGGGCACAGATACGCAGTATTTT. Protein: CASTDPGGTDTQYF.

This clonotype was found once. This chain links TRBV20-1 with TRBJ2-3; TRBD2 agrees at 12 bases. The CDR3 consists of 17 residues. Germline CDR1 DFQATT, CDR2 SNEGSKA (reference sequence). The junction had 11 bases not matched to a gene; V was cut back by 2 bases and J by 5 bases. The CDR3 loop reads CSARLVVSSGGEDTQYF. In DNA form, the CDR3 reads TGCAGTGCTAGATTGGTTGTGTCTAGCGGGGGGGAAGATACGCAGTATTTT.

The V gene is TRBV4-1, the J gene TRBJ1-6, with D possibly being TRBD1 (5 bases). Germline lookup yields CDR1 MGHRA and CDR2 YSYEKL. Trimming removed 6 bases at V and 6 bases at J, with 18 bases between. The CDR3 covers 16 residues. The CDR3 DNA reads as TGCGCCAGCAGTGAGGAAGGGGCAGCGCTTAATTCACCCCTCCACTTT. This gives the protein CASSEEGAALNSPLHF.

This chain links TRBV11-2 with TRBJ2-4; D possibly corresponds to TRBD2 (5 bases). V shed 1 base and J shed 2 bases, with 12 bases lying between them. Germline CDR1 is SGHAT and CDR2 is FQNNGV. The CDR3 length is 16 residues. The CDR3 loop reads CASSLVFGSSKNIQYF. CDR3 sequence (DNA): TGTGCCAGCAGCTTAGTATTTGGGAGCTCCAAAAACATTCAGTACTTC.

V is TRBV6-5 and J is TRBJ2-1, with 8 bases fitting TRBD2. The germline CDR1 and CDR2 sequences are MNHEY and SVGAGI. V shed 1 base, J shed 5 bases, and the junction held 13 bases outside the gene matches. The CDR3 is 18 residues long. CDR3 region: CASSYFTSGTRRDNEQFF. DNA of the CDR3: TGTGCCAGCAGTTACTTTACTTCCGGGACTAGGAGAGACAATGAGCAGTTCTTC.

The chain recombines TRBV28 with TRBJ1-1; weak D call: TRBD1 (5 bases). Germline CDR1 MDHEN, CDR2 SYDVKM. CDR3 length: 15 amino acids. V lost 2 bases and J lost 3, with 13 bases in between. The CDR3 coding sequence is TGTGCCAGCAGTTTACTAGGGGCGGGCGACACTGAAGCTTTCTTT. Translating it yields CASSLLGAGDTEAFF.

This clonotype showed up just a few times. V gene TRBV20-1 combines with J gene TRBJ2-3, with no clear D. CDR1 is DFQATT, CDR2 SNEGSKA, per germline (reference sequence). This CDR3 spans 11 amino acids. Trimming left V 2 bases short and J 10 bases short, with 10 bases between. CDR3 DNA: TGCAGTGCTAGAACCGGCCGGGCGCAGTATTTT. This gives the protein CSARTGRAQYF.